What follows describes a single T cell receptor (beta chain). This sample is part of a study of blood T cell repertoires in COVID-19. TCRdb's table, derived via immunoSEQ multiplex PCR, lists solely in-frame clones and lacks some. The profile shows around 170,000 clones, about 88% of them singletons. Trimming pared 6 bases from V and 11 bases from J, leaving 16 bases between. The CDR3 totals 12 residues. V usage is TRBV12-3 or TRBV12-4 and J usage is TRBJ1-1; the D gene is possibly TRBD1 (5 bases). The sample taken for sequencing was peripheral blood. This TCR was recovered from a man in his sixties with COVID-19, enrolled during active disease. CDR3 amino acids: CASRSYQGGAFF. The CDR3 DNA sequence: TGTGCCAGCAGGTCGTATCAGGGTGGCGCTTTCTTT.